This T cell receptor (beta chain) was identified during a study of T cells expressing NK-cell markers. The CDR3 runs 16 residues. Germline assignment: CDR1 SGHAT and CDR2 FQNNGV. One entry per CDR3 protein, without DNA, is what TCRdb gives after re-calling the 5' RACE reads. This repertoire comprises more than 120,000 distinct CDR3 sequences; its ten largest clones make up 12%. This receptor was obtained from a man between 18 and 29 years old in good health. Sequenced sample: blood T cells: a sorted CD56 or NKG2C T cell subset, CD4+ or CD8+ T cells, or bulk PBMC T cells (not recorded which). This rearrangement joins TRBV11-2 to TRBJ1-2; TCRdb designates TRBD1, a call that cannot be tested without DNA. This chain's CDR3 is CASSYVGQGLNYGYTF. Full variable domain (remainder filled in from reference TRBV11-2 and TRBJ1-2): EAGVAQSPRYKIIEKRQSVAFWCNPISGHATLYWYQQILGQGPKLLIQFQNNGVVDDSQLPKDRFSAERLKGVDSTLKIQPAKLEDSAVYLCASSYVGQGLNYGYTFGSGTRLTVV.